The 30 T cell receptor beta chains listed next were all sequenced from one sample in a study of blood T cell repertoires in COVID-19. The data were produced by immunoSEQ multiplex PCR, yet TCRdb's version contains in-frame clones alone and is incomplete. The sample shows approximately 100,000 clones, 70% to 85% of them seen only once. The source material was peripheral blood. The origin of the receptors is a human donor in a cohort sampled during active COVID-19.

This clone was counted a single time. The chain combines TRBV10-3 with TRBJ2-5, with D possibly being TRBD2 (5 bases). This CDR3 contains 13 residues. Germline V gives CDR1 ENHRY, CDR2 SYGVKD. Trimming took 6 bases from V and 1 from J, leaving 9 bases between them. CDR3 nucleotide sequence: TGTGCCATCAGCGCAGGACTCCAAGAGACCCAGTACTTC. It yields the protein CAISAGLQETQYF.

The chain combines TRBV5-1 with TRBJ2-1, with TRBD2 matching 15 bases. Germline V lookup: CDR1 SGHRS, CDR2 YFSETQ. The V gene end was trimmed by 3 bases and the J gene end by 9 bases; junction bases not matched to a gene: 4. CDR3 length: 15 amino acids. The DNA of the CDR3 is TGCGCCAGCAGCTGGGGACTAGCGGGAGGCGGTGAGCAGTTCTTC. It yields the protein CASSWGLAGGGEQFF.

This chain uses TRBV9 with TRBJ2-3, with TRBD2 matching over 10 bases. This CDR3 spans 14 amino acids. The V segment lost 3 bases and the J segment 7 bases; nucleotides outside the gene matches: 5. In germline, CDR1 is SGDLS, CDR2 YYNGEE. This CDR3 is CASSGAGGPNTQYF. Written as DNA, the CDR3 is TGTGCCAGCAGCGGAGCGGGGGGGCCAAATACGCAGTATTTT. The full variable domain, its missing parts supplied by reference TRBV9 and TRBJ2-3, is DSGVTQTPKHLITATGQRVTLRCSPRSGDLSVYWYQQSLDQGLQFLIQYYNGEERAKGNILERFSAQQFPDLHSELNLSSLELGDSALYFCASSGAGGPNTQYFGPGTRLTVL.

This clone was counted between two and nine times. The sample has other DNA sequences that encode this CDR3 too. In DNA form, the CDR3 reads TGTGCCAGCACCACGGGATACGAGCAGTACTTC. Its protein is CASTTGYEQYF. V usage is TRBV3-1 (or the pseudogene TRBV3-2) and J usage is TRBJ2-7; possible D gene TRBD2, 5 bases. Trimming left V 7 bases short and J 4 bases short, with 8 bases between. Per the germline V gene, CDR1 is LGHDT and CDR2 is YNNKEL (reference sequence). The CDR3 runs to 11 residues.

This clone was detected only once. V is TRBV5-4 and J is TRBJ2-1; the D gene is possibly TRBD2 (5 bases). The CDR3 runs to 14 residues. Germline values: CDR1 SGHNT, CDR2 YYREEE (reference sequence). The germline V and J ends were trimmed by 0 bases and 10 bases, with 14 bases remaining between them. The CDR3 DNA reads TGTGCCAGCAGCTTGGAAGGGCCTGGGAGAGAGCAGTTCTTC. This encodes CASSLEGPGREQFF.

This clone was observed a handful of times. This rearrangement joins TRBV2 to TRBJ1-5, with D maybe TRBD1 (5 bases). The CDR3 runs to 14 residues. The V end lost 7 bases, the J end lost 4 bases, and 14 bases lay between the germline ends. Germline V gives CDR1 SNHLY, CDR2 FYNNEI. The CDR3, as DNA: TGTGCCAGCACCCCCTCGGGGGGAAATCAGCCCCAGCATTTT. Translated: CASTPSGGNQPQHF.

This clone was observed a few times. The chain uses TRBV7-3 and TRBJ2-7; D call uncertain. V gave up 2 bases and J gave up 0 bases, with 11 bases separating them. The germline gives CDR1 SGHTA, CDR2 FQGTGA. CDR3 length: 15 residues. The CDR3 spells CASSLFGGTSYEQYF. The CDR3 nucleotides read TGTGCCAGCAGCTTATTCGGCGGAACCTCCTACGAGCAGTACTTC.

V is TRBV2 and J is TRBJ1-2, with D possibly TRBD1 on 5 matching bases. CDR3 size: 13 residues. V was cut by 3 bases and J by 8 bases, with 13 bases left in between. Germline V gene lookup returns CDR1 SNHLY and CDR2 FYNNEI. The CDR3 loop reads CASSDLGAWGYTF. In nucleotides, the CDR3 is TGTGCCAGCAGTGATCTAGGGGCGTGGGGCTACACCTTC.

Regarding this clone: The junction shows a germline mismatch at one end, possibly a read error. The chain is built from TRBV12-3 or TRBV12-4 and TRBJ1-2; D ambiguous. The CDR3 covers 13 residues. The CDR3 region is CASTLGVDYGYTF. The CDR3 nucleotides read TGTGCCAGCACTTTAGGAGTAGACTATGGCTACACCTTC.

This clone was observed a single time. This sequence joins TRBV11-1 and TRBJ1-2, with 8 bases fitting TRBD1. Germline-derived CDR1 and CDR2 are SGHAT and FQDESV (reference sequence). J lost 3 bases, V lost 6 bases, and 3 bases had no gene match. The CDR3 has 13 residues. The CDR3 region is CASSQTGDYGYTF. The CDR3 DNA reads TGTGCCAGCAGTCAGACAGGGGACTATGGCTACACCTTC.

The V and J genes are TRBV7-2 and TRBJ2-5, with TRBD2 matching 14 bases. Germline trimming cut 4 bases from V and 2 bases from J; bases unmatched to any gene: 12. The CDR3 extends over 19 amino acids. CDR1 is SGHTA and CDR2 is FQGNSA in the germline V gene. The CDR3 coding sequence is TGTGCCAGCAGCTCCCCCGACCCGGGACTAGCGGGGGAGCAAGAGACCCAGTACTTC. This codes for CASSSPDPGLAGEQETQYF.

The chain is built from TRBV5-1 and TRBJ1-3; D remains unclear. The CDR3 is 17 amino acids. V shed 3 bases and J shed 0 bases, with 16 bases lying between them. Germline assignment: CDR1 SGHRS and CDR2 YFSETQ. The CDR3 DNA reads TGCGCCAGCAGCTCATCAGCAGGTAAGAGCTCTGGAAACACCATATATTTT. Amino acids: CASSSSAGKSSGNTIYF.

The table lists this clone with a count of one. A junction boundary mismatches the germline segment, possibly from a read error. J is TRBJ2-1 and V is TRBV19; the match to TRBD1 covers 9 bases. The CDR3 runs 15 residues. CDR1 and CDR2 (germline): LNHDA, SQIVND (reference sequence). The CDR3 spells CASSKAGQGSNKQFF. For the CDR3, the DNA is TGTGCCAGTAGTAAGGCGGGACAGGGTTCCAATAAGCAGTTCTTC.

Here the CDR3 reads CASSLLAGMNTEAFF. In DNA form, the CDR3 reads TGTGCCAGCAGCTTGCTTGCAGGCATGAACACTGAAGCTTTCTTT. The chain is built from TRBV5-5 and TRBJ1-1; D unclear. CDR3 length equals 15 residues. The V end lost 1 base, the J end lost 0 bases, and 10 bases lay between the germline ends. Germline loops: CDR1 SGHKS, CDR2 YYEKEE (reference sequence). Full variable domain (rest looked up from reference TRBV5-5 and TRBJ1-1): DAGVTQSPTHLIKTRGQQVTLRCSPISGHKSVSWYQQVLGQGPQFIFQYYEKEERGRGNFPDRFSARQFPNYSSELNVNALLLGDSALYLCASSLLAGMNTEAFFGQGTRLTVV.

This chain connects TRBV9 to TRBJ2-7; D perhaps matches TRBD1 (5 bases). Deletions cut 4 bases from V and 3 bases from J, with 11 bases between. The CDR3 length is 13 residues. Germline assignment: CDR1 SGDLS and CDR2 YYNGEE. The CDR3 coding sequence is TGTGCCAGCAGCCCTTCGACAGTCTACGAGCAGTACTTC. This codes for CASSPSTVYEQYF.

V gene TRBV29-1 combines with J gene TRBJ1-1, with D possibly matching TRBD1 (5 bases). V was clipped by 0 bases and J by 4 bases, with 9 bases between them. The CDR3 consists of 13 residues. Germline values: CDR1 SQVTM, CDR2 ANQGSEA. The CDR3 DNA reads as TGCAGCGTTGAAGATGAGCAGGGCACTGAAGCTTTCTTT. Translated, it gives CSVEDEQGTEAFF.

This rearrangement joins TRBV4-2 to TRBJ2-3; D is unresolved. The germline V gene has CDR1 LGHNA and CDR2 YNFKEQ. V was cut by 4 bases and J by 2 bases, with 13 bases left in between. The CDR3 has 15 amino acids. CDR3 protein: CASSPLASNTDTQYF. For the CDR3, the DNA is TGTGCCAGCAGCCCCTTGGCCAGTAACACAGATACGCAGTATTTT.

The genes are TRBV30 and TRBJ2-3; 11 nucleotides match TRBD2. The length of the CDR3 is 18 residues. Germline assignment: CDR1 GTSNPN and CDR2 SVGIG (reference sequence). With 0 bases clipped from V and 1 base from J, the junction kept 9 bases outside the gene matches. CDR3 region: CAWSVFSGGAPGTDTQYF. The CDR3 DNA is TGTGCCTGGAGTGTATTTAGCGGGGGGGCCCCGGGCACAGATACGCAGTATTTT.

V usage is TRBV11-1 and J usage is TRBJ2-1; unclear D gene. Germline lookup yields CDR1 SGHAT and CDR2 FQDESV (reference sequence). This CDR3 region has 13 residues. The V and J ends lost 1 base and 3 bases respectively, with 4 bases between them. CDR3 protein: CASSLDYYNEQFF. The CDR3 nucleotides are TGTGCCAGCAGCTTAGACTACTACAATGAGCAGTTCTTC. Looking up the rest from reference TRBV11-1 and TRBJ2-1 gives the full variable domain: EAEVAQSPRYKITEKSQAVAFWCDPISGHATLYWYRQILGQGPELLVQFQDESVVDDSQLPKDRFSAERLKGVDSTLKIQPAELGDSAMYLCASSLDYYNEQFFGPGTRLTVL.

V is TRBV9 and J is TRBJ1-2, with D uncertain. The CDR3 is 14 residues long. CDR1 and CDR2 (germline): SGDLS, YYNGEE. The V end was cut by 0 bases, the J end by 3 bases, with 9 bases between. CDR3 sequence: CASSVEDFDYGYTF. The CDR3 nucleotides read TGTGCCAGCAGCGTAGAGGACTTCGACTATGGCTACACCTTC.

The chain joins TRBV6-4 to TRBJ1-2, with TRBD1 matching over 12 bases. V lost 6 bases, J lost 5 bases, and 7 bases stayed unmatched. Germline assignment: CDR1 MRHNA and CDR2 SNTAGT. The CDR3 runs to 15 residues. CDR3 DNA: TGTGCCAGCAGCCCCGGGACAGGGGGCCGATATGGCTACACCTTC. Residues: CASSPGTGGRYGYTF.

This chain uses TRBV7-3 with TRBJ2-7, with 8 bases matching TRBD2. The germline V gene encodes CDR1 SGHTA and CDR2 FQGTGA. CDR3 size: 14 residues. V was clipped by 5 bases and J by 3 bases; unmatched bases: 6. The CDR3 is CASSPGLGDYEQYF. The CDR3 bases are TGTGCCAGCAGCCCGGGACTAGGGGACTACGAGCAGTACTTC.

This clone was seen a handful of times. The chain has TRBV30 and TRBJ1-5, with a weak D call TRBD1 (6 bases). Germline V CDR1 and CDR2: GTSNPN, SVGIG (reference sequence). This CDR3 is built from 13 residues. Trimming removed 4 bases at V and 3 bases at J, with 10 bases between. The CDR3 bases are TGTGCCTGGAATGGGGACACCAATCAGCCCCAGCATTTT. This translates into CAWNGDTNQPQHF.

DNA for the CDR3: TGTGCCAGCCGACAGGGCTACGAGCAGTACTTC. Its translation: CASRQGYEQYF. The chain has TRBV28 and TRBJ2-7, with 7 bases matching TRBD1. Germline values: CDR1 MDHEN, CDR2 SYDVKM. The CDR3 has 11 residues. The J segment lost 3 bases and the V segment lost 8 bases, leaving 1 base of the junction unmatched.

The chain recombines TRBV7-3 with TRBJ2-7, with 8 positions matching TRBD2. The CDR3 length is 15 residues. Trimming removed 4 bases from V and 3 bases from J; junction bases left unmatched: 8. Germline V CDR1 and CDR2: SGHTA, FQGTGA. DNA for the CDR3: TGTGCCAGCAGCTCACAAGGTAGCGGGGTCTACGAGCAGTACTTC. It specifies CASSSQGSGVYEQYF.

This sequence joins TRBV6-5 and TRBJ1-2; the match to TRBD1 covers 7 bases. The CDR3 totals 14 residues. With 0 bases clipped from V and 6 bases from J, the junction kept 4 bases outside the gene matches. In germline, CDR1 is MNHEY, CDR2 SVGAGI. CDR3 region: CASSYSQGRNGYTF. The CDR3, as DNA: TGTGCCAGCAGTTACTCACAGGGGAGGAATGGCTACACCTTC.

V is TRBV6-5 and J is TRBJ1-2, with D tentatively TRBD1 (5 bases). Germline-derived CDR1 and CDR2 are MNHEY and SVGAGI. Trimming shortened V by 7 bases and J by 4 bases, and 10 bases separated the two germline ends. The CDR3 loop spans 12 amino acids. CDR3 protein: CASNDRGYGYTF. CDR3 coding DNA: TGTGCCAGCAACGACAGAGGCTATGGCTACACCTTC.

This chain links TRBV10-3 with TRBJ2-7; TRBD1 matches 10 bases. J gave up 1 base and V 4 bases, and 1 base lay outside the gene matches. Germline loops: CDR1 ENHRY, CDR2 SYGVKD. CDR3 length: 14 amino acids. CDR3 coding DNA: TGTGCCATCAGTGGGGGACAGGGGTCCTACGAGCAGTACTTC. This translates into CAISGGQGSYEQYF.

The chain has TRBV19 and TRBJ2-5; TRBD1 matches at 7 bases. Trimming at V came to 6 bases and at J to 0 bases, leaving 4 bases not matched to a gene. The CDR3 extends over 14 amino acids. Germline V CDR1 and CDR2: LNHDA, SQIVND (reference sequence). The CDR3 region has the DNA TGTGCCAGTAGCCGGGACAGTTACCAAGAGACCCAGTACTTC. Its protein is CASSRDSYQETQYF.

The chain is built from TRBV4-2 and TRBJ2-5; the match to TRBD2 covers 9 bases. V lost 0 bases, J lost 4 bases, and 9 bases stayed unmatched. The germline gives CDR1 LGHNA, CDR2 YNFKEQ. The CDR3 loop spans 17 amino acids. The CDR3 DNA follows: TGTGCCAGCAGCCAAGATTTAGGGCGGGGGGGCCGAGAGACCCAGTACTTC. Amino acids: CASSQDLGRGGRETQYF.